This T cell receptor (beta chain) was documented in a study of cytomegalovirus exposure and HLA in healthy donors. Germline CDR1 is SGHNT and CDR2 is YYREEE (reference sequence). V was pared by 4 bases and J by 2 bases, with 12 bases between. This CDR3 is built from 14 residues. Findings and caveats of the study: Looking again later, the authors saw that most CMV-associated TCR beta chains seemed HLA-restricted. Productive status was seen about 87% or about 30% of the time for most TCR beta V segments in an earlier analysis. When presence/absence was analysed, sequencing depth was taken to be roughly uniform across donors.

Details on this clone: Its specificity is not known.

The PCR ran on 60 Vbeta and 13 Jbeta primers. Assay used: immunoSEQ multiplex PCR; TCRdb lists only in-frame clones, some missing. Of roughly 100,000 clones listed, roughly 86% are singletons. Sequencing was done on a sample of PBMCs. This clonotype was sampled from a human donor in good health. The chain carries TRBV5-4 and TRBJ2-5, with D hard to call. CDR3 DNA sequence: TGTGCCAGCAGCCCTACGCGCTCGCAAGAGACCCAGTACTTC. Its protein is CASSPTRSQETQYF.